Presented here are 22 T cell receptor beta chains from one specimen sequenced in a study of Graves' ophthalmopathy and Graves' hyperthyroidism. Using RNA transcripts, the TCR beta CDR3 regions were amplified. HTBI-primed RT-PCR formed the first round, and a multiplex PCR formed the second. TCRdb recomputed calls from the multiplex PCR reads with MiXCR, one row per CDR3 protein. The sample lists hundreds of thousands of distinct CDR3 sequences; around 21% were seen once. The sample comprised peripheral blood. The receptors stem from a woman aged 18 to 35 with stable Graves' hyperthyroidism.

The chain is built from TRBV12-5 and TRBJ1-2; 10 nucleotides match TRBD1. The V gene's germline CDR1 is LGHNT and CDR2 FRNRAP. The CDR3 spans 14 residues. V shed 6 bases, J shed 7 bases, and the junction held 8 bases outside the gene matches. CDR3 nucleotides: TGTGCTAGTGGCAAGGGACAGGGGAATGGTGGCTACACCTTC. Protein sequence: CASGKGQGNGGYTF.

Many counts were recorded for this clonotype. The chain uses TRBV28 and TRBJ2-7; D perhaps matches TRBD2 (6 bases). Germline lookup yields CDR1 MDHEN and CDR2 SYDVKM. The CDR3 consists of 12 residues. Trimming shortened V by 2 bases and J by 5 bases, and 7 bases separated the two germline ends. The CDR3: CASSLTGDEQYF. In DNA, the CDR3 is TGTGCCAGCAGTTTAACGGGGGACGAGCAGTACTTC.

This clonotype was seen many times. V gene TRBV6-2 or TRBV6-3 combines with J gene TRBJ2-5, with D perhaps TRBD2 (6 bases). The CDR3 spans 14 residues. With 7 bases removed from V and 5 bases from J, the gap between germline ends came to 17 bases. CDR1 MNHEY and CDR2 SVGEGT come from the germline V gene. The CDR3 loop is CASTSTPGGETQYF. The CDR3 coding sequence is TGTGCCAGCACTTCGACCCCTGGGGGGGAGACCCAGTACTTC.

This clonotype was seen ten or more times. J is TRBJ2-7 and V is TRBV6-1; 10 positions agree with TRBD2. CDR1 and CDR2 (germline): MNHNS, SASEGT. J was trimmed by 6 bases and V by 6 bases; bases with no gene match: 5. This CDR3 region has 13 residues. This CDR3 reads CASSQGLATEQYF. CDR3 nucleotide sequence: TGTGCCAGCAGCCAGGGACTAGCGACCGAGCAGTACTTC.

There are many counts of this clonotype. The chain combines TRBV20-1 with TRBJ1-2; 9 bases fit TRBD1. The CDR3 spans 14 residues. The V gene end was trimmed by 4 bases and the J gene end by 2 bases; junction bases not matched to a gene: 5. CDR1 and CDR2 from the germline V gene are DFQATT and SNEGSKA (reference sequence). The CDR3 is CSATLGTGNYGYTF. For the CDR3, the DNA is TGCAGTGCTACCCTCGGGACAGGGAACTATGGCTACACCTTC.

In its sample, this clonotype was seen many times. The V and J genes are TRBV13 and TRBJ1-5; TRBD1 aligns across 8 bases. The CDR3 contains 15 residues. In germline, CDR1 is PRHDT, CDR2 FYEKMQ (reference sequence). The junction had 5 bases not matched to a gene; V was cut back by 1 base and J by 6 bases. The CDR3 sequence is CASSLVTGDGQPQHF. CDR3 coding DNA: TGTGCCAGCAGCTTAGTGACAGGGGATGGTCAGCCCCAGCATTTT.

The rearrangement joins TRBV6-1 to TRBJ1-2, with 8 bases lining up with TRBD1. Germline loops: CDR1 MNHNS, CDR2 SASEGT. The CDR3 is 13 residues long. V was pared by 11 bases and J by 4 bases, with 9 bases of the junction left unmatched. CDR3 region: CALRTTGGYGYTF. For the CDR3, the DNA is TGTGCCTTACGAACTACAGGGGGCTATGGCTACACCTTC.

This clonotype was seen at least ten times. The chain uses TRBV28 and TRBJ2-7; 9 bases agree with TRBD1. The V and J ends lost 3 bases and 6 bases, in that order; junction bases with no gene match: 6. Germline CDR1 is MDHEN and CDR2 is SYDVKM. The CDR3 extends over 14 amino acids. The CDR3 coding sequence is TGTGCCAGCAGTTTCCAGGACAGGGGTGCCGAGCAGTACTTC. This encodes CASSFQDRGAEQYF.

In its sample, this clonotype was seen many times. V is TRBV27 and J is TRBJ2-2, with D perhaps matching TRBD2 (5 bases). This CDR3 comprises 15 residues. V was shortened by 5 bases and J by 6 bases, with 16 bases between the two germline ends. CDR1 and CDR2 from the germline V gene are MNHEY and SMNVEV (reference sequence). The CDR3 bases are TGTGCCAGCAGTACCTTAGTCCGGAGGTCCGGGGAGCTGTTTTTT. It codes for CASSTLVRRSGELFF.

The genes are TRBV7-8 and TRBJ2-4; D not resolved. Germline loops: CDR1 SGHVS, CDR2 FQNEAQ. The CDR3 is made up of 14 amino acids. Trimming shortened V by 5 bases and J by 3 bases, and 11 bases separated the two germline ends. CDR3 nucleotides: TGTGCCAGCAGCCCCGGAGAACTCAAAAACATTCAGTACTTC. Translating gives CASSPGELKNIQYF.

This clonotype was recorded at least ten times. This CDR3 reads CASSRRRDRGYEQYF. CDR3 coding DNA: TGCGCCAGCAGCCGGAGACGGGACAGGGGTTACGAGCAGTACTTC. The chain joins TRBV4-1 to TRBJ2-7; TRBD1 aligns across 10 bases. This CDR3 contains 15 residues. J was trimmed by 4 bases and V by 4 bases; bases with no gene match: 7. Germline-derived CDR1 and CDR2 are MGHRA and YSYEKL.

This clonotype was counted only a few times. This rearrangement joins TRBV5-1 to TRBJ1-1; no clear D. Trimming removed 0 bases from V and 1 base from J, with 10 bases in between. Germline V gene sequence: CDR1 SGHRS, CDR2 YFSETQ. This CDR3 has 15 residues. The CDR3 DNA reads TGCGCCAGCAGCTTGGACTTTTCCCGGAACACTGAAGCTTTCTTT. Amino acids: CASSLDFSRNTEAFF.

The chain joins TRBV11-3 to TRBJ2-7; 7 nucleotides agree with TRBD1. The CDR3 has 12 amino acids. The J segment lost 10 bases and the V segment lost 1 base, leaving 4 bases of the junction unmatched. In germline, CDR1 is SGHNT, CDR2 YENEEA. CDR3 sequence: CASSLGDSDQYF. CDR3 coding DNA: TGTGCCAGCAGCTTAGGGGACAGCGACCAGTACTTC.

V gene TRBV20-1 combines with J gene TRBJ1-1; TRBD1 might be the D (5 bases). Germline-derived CDR1 and CDR2 are DFQATT and SNEGSKA (reference sequence). The CDR3 totals 14 residues. V lost 1 base and J lost 6, with 15 bases in between. CDR3 protein: CSARAGHSKAEAFF. In nucleotides, the CDR3 is TGCAGTGCTAGAGCCGGACACTCGAAGGCTGAAGCTTTCTTT.

Many counts were recorded for this clonotype. V gene TRBV6-1 combines with J gene TRBJ1-2, with D possibly TRBD1 on 6 matching bases. Per germline, CDR1 MNHNS and CDR2 SASEGT. V was pared by 6 bases and J by 6 bases, with 20 bases between. This CDR3 is built from 15 residues. Here the CDR3 DNA reads TGTGCCAGCAGAAAATGGGACAACGCCCCGGATGGCTACACCTTC. Translating it yields CASRKWDNAPDGYTF.

This clonotype was seen ten or more times. The chain combines TRBV11-1 with TRBJ2-7; D is unresolved. The CDR3 has 12 residues. With 5 bases removed from V and 2 bases from J, the gap between germline ends came to 7 bases. Looked up from germline, CDR1 is SGHAT and CDR2 is FQDESV (reference sequence). CDR3 protein: CASSPNPYEQYF. Written as DNA, the CDR3 is TGTGCCAGCAGCCCGAACCCCTACGAGCAGTACTTC.

This clonotype came up many times. J is TRBJ2-5 and V is TRBV6-2 or TRBV6-3, with a weak D call TRBD1 (5 bases). The CDR3 has 13 residues. The V and J ends lost 2 bases and 8 bases respectively, with 12 bases between them. Germline values: CDR1 MNHEY, CDR2 SVGEGT. The CDR3, as DNA: TGTGCCAGCAGTTACGGGGCCCGTGGAACCCAGTACTTC. This codes for CASSYGARGTQYF.

A remark on this clonotype: Being one base from a much bigger clone, this may be a read error. The J gene is TRBJ1-5, the V gene TRBV7-2; no clear D. The CDR3 loop spans 14 amino acids. Germline loops: CDR1 SGHTA, CDR2 FQGNSA. CDR3 coding DNA: TGTGCCAGCAGCTCTAGGACCGGCAATCAGCCCCAGCGTTTT. Protein product: CASSSRTGNQPQRF.

J is TRBJ1-1 and V is TRBV10-2; no clear D gene. This CDR3 spans 12 amino acids. CDR1 and CDR2 from the germline V gene are WSHSY and SAAADI. V lost 5 bases and J lost 4, with 8 bases in between. The CDR3: CASSWQFTEAFF. CDR3 nucleotide sequence: TGCGCCAGCAGTTGGCAATTCACTGAAGCTTTCTTT.

Worth noting for this clonotype: One junction end disagrees with the germline gene, perhaps due to a read error. V gene TRBV19 combines with J gene TRBJ2-2; a weak D match, TRBD2 (5 bases). This CDR3 spans 16 amino acids. Germline V CDR1 and CDR2: LNHDA, SQIVND (reference sequence). The CDR3: CASIDWGTANTGELVF. The CDR3 coding sequence is TGTGCCAGTATCGATTGGGGTACAGCGAACACCGGGGAGCTGGTTTTT. The full variable domain, in which reference TRBV19 and TRBJ2-2 provide the parts outside the CDR3, is DGGITQSPKYLFRKEGQNVTLSCEQNLNHDAMYWYRQDPGQGLRLIYYSQIVNDFQKGDIAEGYSVSREKKESFPLTVTSAQKNPTAFYLCASIDWGTANTGELVFGEGSRLTVL.

The chain recombines TRBV5-5 with TRBJ1-1; the D is unclear. CDR1 and CDR2 from the germline V gene are SGHKS and YYEKEE (reference sequence). V lost 0 bases, J lost 5 bases, and 14 bases lay in between. The CDR3 length is 15 residues. As DNA, the CDR3 is TGTGCCAGCAGCTTGGTCTTGCAGGAGGAGACTGAAGCTTTCTTT. Its translation: CASSLVLQEETEAFF.

J is TRBJ2-7 and V is TRBV4-1, with a tentative D call TRBD1 (6 bases). Looked up from germline, CDR1 is MGHRA and CDR2 is YSYEKL. The CDR3 spans 15 residues. The V gene lost 4 bases and the J gene lost 3 bases, with 16 bases spanning the gap. CDR3 DNA: TGCGCCAGCAGCCCAACGGACAGTAAAATCTACGAGCAGTACTTC. It encodes CASSPTDSKIYEQYF.